The 11 T cell receptor beta chains below all came from one sample that was sequenced in a study of T-cell memory formation after mild COVID-19. One entry per CDR3 protein results from TCRdb running MiXCR on the 5' RACE reads. The repertoire has approximately 290,000 distinct CDR3 sequences, less than 20% of them found once; the top ten carry 20% to 25%. What was sequenced was PBMCs or a T cell subset sorted from them (not recorded which). The source is a man aged 18-30 years who had mild COVID-19 (a few samples of this study predate the infection). Cell type and time point are not known.

The chain links TRBV12-3 or TRBV12-4 to TRBJ2-1; no clear D gene. V dropped 2 bases and J dropped 8 bases, with 10 bases sitting between them. The CDR3 contains 13 residues. CDR3 region: CASSLIGRYEQFF. The CDR3 DNA reads TGTGCCAGCAGTTTAATCGGGCGCTATGAGCAGTTCTTC.

The chain uses TRBV7-2 and TRBJ2-5, with 10 bases aligning to TRBD2. CDR3 length equals 15 residues. The V gene's germline CDR1 is SGHTA and CDR2 FQGNSA. After removal of 4 bases from V and 5 bases from J, the junction contained 7 bases not matched to a gene. The CDR3 bases are TGTGCCAGCAGCTCAGCGGGGGGGGGATTGGAGACCCAGTACTTC. This encodes CASSSAGGGLETQYF.

In its sample, this clonotype was seen a few times. The gene calls are TRBV11-2 and TRBJ1-1, with TRBD1 identical over 9 bases. Germline loops: CDR1 SGHAT, CDR2 FQNNGV. V gave up 1 base and J gave up 1 base; unmatched junction bases: 7. The CDR3 has 17 amino acids. CDR3 coding DNA: TGTGCCAGCAGCTTAGCCTTTGGACAGGGGAAGAACACTGAAGCTTTCTTT. Protein product: CASSLAFGQGKNTEAFF.

Note on this clonotype: The junction shows a germline mismatch at one end, possibly a read error. The chain couples TRBV6-5 to TRBJ2-3; TRBD1 aligns across 8 bases. In germline, CDR1 is MNHEY, CDR2 SVGAGI. The CDR3 spans 13 residues. The CDR3 reads CASRKQGADTQYF. CDR3 nucleotides: TGTGCAAGCAGAAAACAGGGGGCAGATACGCAGTATTTT.

There are a few counts of this clonotype. The genes are TRBV15 and TRBJ1-5; TRBD1 might be the D (5 bases). Trimming took 4 bases from V and 9 from J, leaving 13 bases between them. This CDR3 is 13 amino acids long. The germline V gene encodes CDR1 LNHNV and CDR2 YYDKDF (reference sequence). Here the CDR3 reads CATSTGSRVPQHF. The CDR3 bases are TGTGCCACCAGCACAGGGTCCCGAGTGCCCCAGCATTTT.

This clonotype was recorded many times. The J gene is TRBJ2-5, the V gene TRBV7-8, with 9 nucleotides matching TRBD2. CDR1 and CDR2 from the germline V gene are SGHVS and FQNEAQ. This CDR3 contains 14 residues. After removal of 5 bases from V and 5 bases from J, the junction contained 6 bases not matched to a gene. The CDR3 sequence is CASSHRAGGETQYF. The CDR3 nucleotides are TGTGCCAGCAGCCATCGGGCGGGAGGGGAGACCCAGTACTTC.

This clonotype has a handful of counts. This chain links TRBV12-3 or TRBV12-4 with TRBJ2-5, with 8 bases aligning to TRBD2. The CDR3 runs to 15 residues. Germline trimming cut 6 bases from V and 5 bases from J; bases unmatched to any gene: 11. CDR3 nucleotide sequence: TGTGCCAGCAGGGGGAAGCGGGGGAGCTGGGAGACCCAGTACTTC. Protein sequence: CASRGKRGSWETQYF.

The chain is built from TRBV7-9 and TRBJ1-6; the D gene is possibly TRBD1 (6 bases). The CDR3 sequence is 15 residues long. Germline lookup yields CDR1 SEHNR and CDR2 FQNEAQ (reference sequence). V lost 3 bases, J lost 2 bases, and 8 bases lay in between. The chain's CDR3 is CASSFGGAYNSPLHF. CDR3 bases: TGTGCCAGCAGCTTCGGGGGCGCCTATAATTCACCCCTCCACTTT.

This rearrangement joins TRBV15 to TRBJ1-1; TRBD1 agrees at 9 bases. Unmatched junction bases numbered 2, after V lost 3 bases and J lost 3 bases. Germline V gives CDR1 LNHNV, CDR2 YYDKDF (reference sequence). The CDR3 spans 14 residues. CDR3 sequence reads: CATSSYRGHTEAFF. The CDR3 nucleotides are TGTGCCACCAGCAGTTACAGGGGGCACACTGAAGCTTTCTTT.

This clonotype was seen repeatedly, ten times or more. The chain recombines TRBV30 with TRBJ1-2; D perhaps matches TRBD1 (5 bases). This CDR3 comprises 17 residues. Germline V gene lookup returns CDR1 GTSNPN and CDR2 SVGIG (reference sequence). V lost 0 bases and J lost 0, with 17 bases in between. The CDR3 protein is CAWSVLDSEFSNYGYTF. For the CDR3, the DNA is TGTGCCTGGAGTGTACTCGACAGCGAGTTTTCTAACTATGGCTACACCTTC.

The chain carries TRBV4-3 and TRBJ1-5; 8 positions match TRBD1. The junction had 4 bases not matched to a gene; V was cut back by 0 bases and J by 6 bases. Germline lookup yields CDR1 LGHNA and CDR2 YSLEER. This CDR3 spans 15 amino acids. The CDR3 loop reads CASSQDHRGVQPQHF. CDR3 DNA: TGCGCCAGCAGCCAAGATCACAGGGGGGTTCAGCCCCAGCATTTT.